The 28 T cell receptor beta chains in this list originate from one sample, sequenced in a study of STAT3 mutations in large granular lymphocyte leukemia. These TCRs' antigens remain unknown. Libraries were prepared by immunoSEQ multiplex PCR; TCRdb keeps only in-frame clonotypes and omits some of them. The sample lists fewer than 11,000 clones, 88% seen once, with 37% in the top ten. Study-level findings and limits: Every T-LGLL patient had at least one immunodominant TCRbeta clonotype.

Sequencing was done on a sample of peripheral blood mononuclear cells. All receptors derive from a man in his sixties with T-cell large granular lymphocyte leukemia. Some clones in this sample may be carry-over from other donors' samples.

This rearrangement joins TRBV25-1 to TRBJ2-1; no clear D gene. Trimming took 6 bases from V and 2 from J, leaving 11 bases between them. The CDR3 spans 14 residues. Germline assignment: CDR1 MGHDK and CDR2 SYGVNS. This CDR3 is CASRLTGPYNEQFF. The CDR3 DNA sequence: TGTGCCAGCAGGTTAACGGGTCCCTACAATGAGCAGTTCTTC.

The chain links TRBV5-5 to TRBJ2-7; D gene uncertain. The CDR3 contains 14 residues. V lost 0 bases and J lost 9, with 16 bases in between. Germline values: CDR1 SGHKS, CDR2 YYEKEE (reference sequence). In nucleotides, the CDR3 is TGTGCCAGCAGCTTGGTCCCCACGGATGTGGGGCAGTACTTC. This sequence encodes CASSLVPTDVGQYF.

The chain couples TRBV18 to TRBJ2-5; D is unresolved. Germline CDR1 reads KGHSH; CDR2 reads LQKENI. Trimming removed 2 bases from V and 3 bases from J, with 16 bases in between. The CDR3 runs 16 residues. CDR3 bases: TGTGCCAGCTCACCAAAGGATAGCTGGAACGAAGAGACCCAGTACTTC. Amino acid sequence: CASSPKDSWNEETQYF.

The chain uses TRBV5-1 and TRBJ1-1; 10 bases match TRBD1. This CDR3 comprises 15 residues. V lost 3 bases and J lost 3; bases outside the gene matches: 5. Germline-derived CDR1 and CDR2 are SGHRS and YFSETQ. The CDR3 nucleotides are TGCGCCAGCAGCTACAGACAGGGGGCGGACACTGAAGCTTTCTTT. The encoded protein is CASSYRQGADTEAFF.

The chain recombines TRBV19 with TRBJ1-2; D not resolved. The CDR3 is 15 residues long. The germline CDR1 and CDR2 sequences are LNHDA and SQIVND (reference sequence). V was pared by 7 bases and J by 0 bases, with 15 bases between. CDR3: CASNSLGGPNYGYTF. CDR3 sequence (DNA): TGTGCCAGTAACTCTCTAGGCGGACCTAACTATGGCTACACCTTC.

As DNA, the CDR3 is TGTGCCTGGAGGAATGGGGAGACCCAGTACTTC. Translation: CAWRNGETQYF. The chain couples TRBV30 to TRBJ2-5; no reliable D call. Germline assignment: CDR1 GTSNPN and CDR2 SVGIG (reference sequence). The CDR3 sequence is 11 residues long. Deletions cut 3 bases from V and 5 bases from J, with 7 bases between. Filled out from reference TRBV30 and TRBJ2-5, the complete variable domain reads SQTIHQWPATLVQPVGSPLSLECTVEGTSNPNLYWYRQAAGRGLQLLFYSVGIGQISSEVPQNLSASRPQDRQFILSSKKLLLSDSGFYLCAWRNGETQYFGPGTRLLVL.

V and J are TRBV11-2 and TRBJ1-2; D remains ambiguous. From germline, CDR1 is SGHAT and CDR2 FQNNGV. The CDR3 runs to 12 residues. V lost 4 bases and J 2 bases, leaving 5 bases between the germline ends. The CDR3 bases are TGTGCCAGCAGCTCCAGGAACTATGGCTACACCTTC. Residues: CASSSRNYGYTF.

The chain joins TRBV6-6 to TRBJ2-7, with 8 bases identical to TRBD1. Trimming removed 7 bases from V and 2 bases from J; junction bases left unmatched: 7. Germline CDR1 and CDR2: MNHNY and SVGAGI (reference sequence). This CDR3 is built from 14 residues. CDR3 bases: TGTGCCAGCACCCCGGACAGGGACGCCTACGAGCAGTACTTC. Translation: CASTPDRDAYEQYF.

The chain joins TRBV6-1 to TRBJ1-2, with no clear D. Germline CDR1 and CDR2: MNHNS and SASEGT. V was trimmed by 5 bases and J by 2 bases, leaving 6 bases between them. The CDR3 extends over 12 amino acids. The CDR3 coding sequence is TGTGCCAGCAGTTATCTGAACTATGGCTACACCTTC. Translated, it gives CASSYLNYGYTF.

The table lists this clone with a count of one. The V gene is TRBV10-3, the J gene TRBJ2-1, with D perhaps given as TRBD1 or TRBD2 (5 bases each). The CDR3 runs to 15 residues. Looked up from germline, CDR1 is ENHRY and CDR2 is SYGVKD. Trimming took 7 bases from V and 4 from J, leaving 17 bases between them. The CDR3 DNA follows: TGTGCCATCATGGCGGGCACAGGAACATACAATGAGCAGTTCTTC. Its translation: CAIMAGTGTYNEQFF.

The table lists this clone with a count of one. The chain joins TRBV14 to TRBJ1-2; D is possibly TRBD1 (6 bases). Trimming stripped 1 base from V and 2 bases from J, with 11 bases between. The CDR3 length is 15 residues. CDR1 SGHDN and CDR2 FVKESK come from the germline V gene. CDR3 region: CASSQVPGANYGYTF. The CDR3 nucleotides are TGTGCCAGCAGCCAAGTCCCGGGGGCAAACTATGGCTACACCTTC.

This chain links TRBV5-5 with TRBJ2-5; unclear D gene. The CDR3 sequence is 13 residues long. Germline CDR1 reads SGHKS; CDR2 reads YYEKEE (reference sequence). V was cut by 4 bases and J by 7 bases, with 14 bases left in between. CDR3: CASSPLNRGTQYF. The CDR3 coding sequence is TGTGCCAGCAGCCCCCTCAACCGCGGGACCCAGTACTTC.

The chain joins TRBV18 to TRBJ1-3, with a weak D call TRBD1 (5 bases). CDR3 length: 16 amino acids. The V gene's germline CDR1 is KGHSH and CDR2 LQKENI. V lost 5 bases to trimming and J lost 0 bases, with 14 bases between them. The CDR3 sequence is CASSAAQGNSGNTIYF. In nucleotides, the CDR3 is TGTGCCAGCTCAGCTGCGCAGGGTAACTCTGGAAACACCATATATTTT. Full variable domain (missing parts from reference TRBV18 and TRBJ1-3): NAGVMQNPRHLVRRRGQEARLRCSPMKGHSHVYWYRQLPEEGLKFMVYLQKENIIDESGMPKERFSAEFPKEGPSILRIQQVVRGDSAAYFCASSAAQGNSGNTIYFGEGSWLTVV.

The chain uses TRBV9 and TRBJ2-7; D not resolved. Germline values: CDR1 SGDLS, CDR2 YYNGEE. The germline V and J ends were trimmed by 0 bases and 0 bases, with 7 bases remaining between them. The CDR3 covers 14 residues. CDR3 coding DNA: TGTGCCAGCAGCGTAGGGTCCCTCTCCTACGAGCAGTACTTC. Amino acid sequence: CASSVGSLSYEQYF.

The chain recombines TRBV10-1 with TRBJ1-1, with D maybe TRBD1 (5 bases). Germline V lookup: CDR1 WNHNN, CDR2 SYGVQD (reference sequence). The CDR3 is 9 amino acids. Trimming cost V 9 bases and J 6 bases, with 5 bases left between them. This CDR3 is CARGPEAFF. The CDR3 bases are TGCGCCAGGGGACCTGAAGCTTTCTTT.

The chain has TRBV27 and TRBJ2-1; TRBD1 is a possible D gene (5 bases). Germline loops: CDR1 MNHEY, CDR2 SMNVEV (reference sequence). The ends were cut back, 8 bases at V and 6 bases at J, with 11 bases in the middle. The CDR3 spans 12 residues. CDR3 sequence reads: CASSPGFNEQFF. The CDR3, as DNA: TGTGCCAGCTCCCCAGGGTTCAATGAGCAGTTCTTC.

V usage is TRBV7-2 and J usage is TRBJ2-7; 9 positions agree with TRBD1. This CDR3 spans 14 amino acids. J lost 6 bases, V lost 4 bases, and 7 bases had no gene match. CDR1 is SGHTA and CDR2 is FQGNSA in the germline V gene. This CDR3 is CASSSSGTGPEQYF. The CDR3 coding sequence is TGTGCCAGCAGCTCGTCCGGGACAGGGCCCGAGCAGTACTTC.

This chain connects TRBV30 to TRBJ2-5, with 7 bases matching TRBD2. Germline CDR1 is GTSNPN and CDR2 is SVGIG (reference sequence). Germline trimming cut 2 bases from V and 5 bases from J; bases unmatched to any gene: 14. The CDR3 runs 16 residues. CDR3 region: CAWSPLSSGGWETQYF. CDR3 in DNA: TGTGCCTGGAGTCCCTTGTCTAGCGGAGGGTGGGAGACCCAGTACTTC. The complete variable domain, with remaining parts taken from reference TRBV30 and TRBJ2-5, reads SQTIHQWPATLVQPVGSPLSLECTVEGTSNPNLYWYRQAAGRGLQLLFYSVGIGQISSEVPQNLSASRPQDRQFILSSKKLLLSDSGFYLCAWSPLSSGGWETQYFGPGTRLLVL.

Of note for this clone: At one end the junction does not follow the germline gene, possibly because of a read error. CDR3 sequence (DNA): TGTGCTAGCAGCTTAGTAGCGGGAGGGCCGAGGGGCACAGATACGCAGTATTTT. It is translated as CASSLVAGGPRGTDTQYF. The chain has TRBV7-7 and TRBJ2-3; TRBD2 agrees at 11 bases. The CDR3 runs 18 residues. Germline lookup yields CDR1 SSHAT and CDR2 FNYEAQ (reference sequence). The variable domain in full, completed from reference TRBV7-7 and TRBJ2-3, reads GAGVSQSPRYKVTKRGQDVTLRCDPISSHATLYWYQQALGQGPEFLTYFNYEAQPDKSGLPSDRFSAERPEGSISTLTIQRTEQRDSAMYRCASSLVAGGPRGTDTQYFGPGTRLTVL.

The chain is built from TRBV4-3 and TRBJ1-2, with D possibly being TRBD1 (6 bases). With 4 bases removed from V and 7 bases from J, the gap between germline ends came to 19 bases. Looked up from germline, CDR1 is LGHNA and CDR2 is YSLEER. The CDR3 is made up of 15 amino acids. The CDR3 bases are TGCGCCAGCAGCCCCGCCCGGGGGGCCCCTACTGGCTACACCTTC. This sequence encodes CASSPARGAPTGYTF.

The V gene is TRBV28, the J gene TRBJ1-5; 7 positions match TRBD1. Per germline, CDR1 MDHEN and CDR2 SYDVKM. V shed 4 bases and J 3 bases; nucleotides not matched to a gene: 21. The CDR3 totals 20 residues. CDR3 sequence: CASSSNRRQGGLSLNQPQHF. The CDR3 DNA reads TGTGCCAGCAGTTCCAACCGACGACAGGGAGGGTTGTCCCTCAATCAGCCCCAGCATTTT. Variable domain in full (rest from reference TRBV28 and TRBJ1-5): DVKVTQSSRYLVKRTGEKVFLECVQDMDHENMFWYRQDPGLGLRLIYFSYDVKMKEKGDIPEGYSVSREKKERFSLILESASTNQTSMYLCASSSNRRQGGLSLNQPQHFGDGTRLSIL.

This chain joins TRBV5-4 and TRBJ2-4, with 7 bases identical to TRBD1. Trimming took 5 bases from V and 4 from J; bases not matched to a gene: 9. The germline CDR1 and CDR2 sequences are SGHNT and YYREEE (reference sequence). CDR3 length: 15 amino acids. The CDR3 DNA reads TGTGCCAGCAGAACCTCCGGGACAGATAAAAACATTCAGTACTTC. Translation: CASRTSGTDKNIQYF.

The rearrangement uses TRBV5-4 and TRBJ2-5; a weak D match, TRBD2 (6 bases). Germline V gives CDR1 SGHNT, CDR2 YYREEE (reference sequence). V lost 2 bases, J lost 5 bases, and 10 bases lay in between. The CDR3 is 13 amino acids. CDR3 loop: CASSLTGSETQYF. CDR3 nucleotides: TGTGCCAGCAGCTTAACCGGGAGTGAGACCCAGTACTTC.

The J gene is TRBJ2-7, the V gene TRBV4-3; 9 bases match TRBD1. CDR3 length: 16 residues. V was clipped by 1 base and J by 2 bases; unmatched bases: 6. Per germline, CDR1 LGHNA and CDR2 YSLEER. The CDR3 DNA sequence: TGCGCCAGCAGCCAAGTTGGGACAGGGTCAACCTACGAGCAGTACTTC. Protein product: CASSQVGTGSTYEQYF.

J is TRBJ1-4 and V is TRBV29-1, with TRBD1 matching over 7 bases. The CDR3 covers 13 residues. V was pared by 6 bases and J by 6 bases, with 7 bases of the junction left unmatched. CDR1 is SQVTM, CDR2 ANQGSEA, per germline. The CDR3 DNA reads as TGCAGCGTCGGGACAGTTGAGGATGAAAAACTGTTTTTT. Translating gives CSVGTVEDEKLFF. Together with reference TRBV29-1 and TRBJ1-4, the CDR3 gives the full variable domain: SAVISQKPSRDICQRGTSLTIQCQVDSQVTMMFWYRQQPGQSLTLIATANQGSEATYESGFVIDKFPISRPNLTFSTLTVSNMSPEDSSIYLCSVGTVEDEKLFFGSGTQLSVL.

The chain has TRBV7-9 and TRBJ1-4; D call uncertain. Germline V gene sequence: CDR1 SEHNR, CDR2 FQNEAQ (reference sequence). The ends were cut back, 2 bases at V and 4 bases at J, with 17 bases in the middle. This CDR3 has 17 residues. CDR3 protein: CASSLRAANRNNEKLFF. The DNA of the CDR3 is TGTGCCAGCAGCTTACGGGCAGCAAACCGAAATAATGAAAAACTGTTTTTT.

This chain uses TRBV9 with TRBJ1-2; the match to TRBD1 covers 8 bases. V was clipped by 0 bases and J by 7 bases; unmatched bases: 11. The CDR3 runs 16 residues. Germline values: CDR1 SGDLS, CDR2 YYNGEE. The CDR3 region has the DNA TGTGCCAGCAGCGTAGGTTTAGATGGGACAGGCCTTGGCTACACCTTC. It translates to CASSVGLDGTGLGYTF.

This sequence joins TRBV7-2 and TRBJ1-2; D is perhaps TRBD1 (5 bases). The CDR3 totals 17 residues. Per germline, CDR1 SGHTA and CDR2 FQGNSA. V shed 1 base and J shed 0 bases, with 15 bases lying between them. CDR3 nucleotide sequence: TGTGCCAGCAGCTTAGGGGGCCAAGTAATTTCTAACTATGGCTACACCTTC. The encoded protein is CASSLGGQVISNYGYTF.